These 28 T cell receptor beta chains were sequenced from one sample in a study of T cells in Graves' hyperthyroidism and ophthalmopathy. TCR beta CDR3 regions were amplified from RNA. The HTBI set primed first-round TCR CDR3 RT-PCR. TCRdb called the multiplex PCR reads again in MiXCR, with one record for every CDR3 protein. The sample records about 360,000 distinct CDR3 sequences, about 12% being singletons. The specimen sequenced was blood. These receptors all stem from a young woman with Graves' hyperthyroidism.

The sample holds many counts of this clonotype. This chain joins TRBV28 and TRBJ1-5; tentatively, D is TRBD1 (6 bases). This CDR3 has 13 amino acids. Germline CDR1 reads MDHEN; CDR2 reads SYDVKM. The V end was cut by 5 bases, the J end by 4 bases, with 9 bases between. CDR3 residues: CASSPTGNQPQHF. CDR3 DNA: TGTGCCAGCAGTCCTACAGGGAATCAGCCCCAGCATTTT.

This clonotype was detected many times. This sequence joins TRBV19 and TRBJ2-3, with 9 bases fitting TRBD1. The ends lost 5 bases at V and 2 bases at J; junction bases unmatched: 5. Per the germline V gene, CDR1 is LNHDA and CDR2 is SQIVND (reference sequence). The CDR3 consists of 15 residues. The CDR3 sequence is CASSAGTGYTDTQYF. The CDR3 DNA follows: TGTGCCAGTAGTGCAGGGACAGGGTACACAGATACGCAGTATTTT.

This clonotype has only a few counts. The rearrangement uses TRBV6-1 and TRBJ1-1; D not resolved. Deletions cut 6 bases from V and 2 bases from J, with 13 bases between. The CDR3 has 14 residues. Germline V gives CDR1 MNHNS, CDR2 SASEGT. Here the CDR3 reads CASSQTGVNTEAFF. The CDR3 nucleotides are TGTGCCAGCAGCCAGACTGGGGTCAACACTGAAGCTTTCTTT.

There are many counts of this clonotype. The gene calls are TRBV12-3 or TRBV12-4 and TRBJ2-2; TRBD1 is a possible D gene (6 bases). The CDR3 totals 15 residues. V shed 6 bases and J shed 3 bases, with 14 bases lying between them. In nucleotides, the CDR3 is TGTGCCAGCAGGGACTTGGGGGCCTACACCGGGGAGCTGTTTTTT. It yields the protein CASRDLGAYTGELFF.

This clonotype was counted many times. The V and J genes are TRBV6-1 and TRBJ2-3; 7 nucleotides match TRBD2. V lost 2 bases, J lost 5 bases, and 10 bases stayed unmatched. CDR3 size: 16 residues. The germline gives CDR1 MNHNS, CDR2 SASEGT. The CDR3 bases are TGTGCCAGCAGTGAACTTCTAGCGGTGGGGGAAGATACGCAGTATTTT. Protein: CASSELLAVGEDTQYF.

The CDR3 is CASSRDRGGYTF. DNA for the CDR3: TGTGCCAGCAGCAGGGACAGAGGGGGCTACACCTTC. The chain joins TRBV5-8 to TRBJ1-2; TRBD1 matches 7 bases. J lost 8 bases, V lost 4 bases, and 5 bases had no gene match. Germline V gene lookup returns CDR1 SGHTS and CDR2 YDEGEE. This CDR3 is 12 amino acids long. The whole variable domain, remainder taken from reference TRBV5-8 and TRBJ1-2, is EAGVTQSPTHLIKTRGQQATLRCSPISGHTSVYWYQQALGLGLQFLLWYDEGEERNRGNFPPRFSGRQFPNYSSELNVNALELEDSALYLCASSRDRGGYTFGSGTRLTVV.

The chain uses TRBV19 and TRBJ2-1; D not certain. The V and J ends lost 5 bases and 5 bases respectively, with 10 bases between them. CDR1 is LNHDA, CDR2 SQIVND, per germline (reference sequence). The CDR3 is made up of 13 amino acids. CDR3 in DNA: TGTGCCAGTAGTTTTCTCGCCCACAATGAGCAGTTCTTC. Translated: CASSFLAHNEQFF. Filled out from reference TRBV19 and TRBJ2-1, the complete variable domain reads DGGITQSPKYLFRKEGQNVTLSCEQNLNHDAMYWYRQDPGQGLRLIYYSQIVNDFQKGDIAEGYSVSREKKESFPLTVTSAQKNPTAFYLCASSFLAHNEQFFGPGTRLTVL.

This clonotype came up many times. The junction shows a germline mismatch at one end, possibly a read error. This sequence joins TRBV20-1 and TRBJ2-7, with TRBD2 matching 14 bases. CDR1 DFQATT and CDR2 SNEGSKA come from the germline V gene (reference sequence). This CDR3 has 15 amino acids. This CDR3 is CSATTSGGVRYKQYF. CDR3 nucleotide sequence: TGCAGTGCTACGACTAGCGGGGGGGTCCGCTACAAGCAGTACTTC.

V is TRBV20-1 and J is TRBJ2-1, with 7 bases lining up with TRBD2. Losses at the gene ends were 0 bases for V and 8 bases for J; bases not matched to a gene: 10. The germline gives CDR1 DFQATT, CDR2 SNEGSKA (reference sequence). The CDR3 totals 15 residues. Here the CDR3 reads CSARDWGGPVDEQFF. For the CDR3, the DNA is TGCAGTGCTAGAGATTGGGGAGGGCCCGTCGATGAGCAGTTCTTC.

There are many counts of this clonotype. The rearrangement links TRBV12-3 or TRBV12-4 to TRBJ2-2; D unclear. The CDR3 totals 15 residues. V lost 3 bases to trimming and J lost 7 bases, with 15 bases between them. The CDR3 coding sequence is TGTGCCAGCAGTTTCGTCCTTACACCCTTCGGGGAGCTGTTTTTT. Encoded protein: CASSFVLTPFGELFF.

This clonotype turned up a few times. This rearrangement joins TRBV20-1 to TRBJ2-7, with 9 nucleotides matching TRBD2. The CDR3 loop spans 14 amino acids. The V gene end was trimmed by 6 bases and the J gene end by 5 bases; junction bases not matched to a gene: 11. The germline gives CDR1 DFQATT, CDR2 SNEGSKA (reference sequence). DNA for the CDR3: TGCAGTGCGTGCCCGACTAGCGGAGCGGACGAGCAGTACTTC. It specifies CSACPTSGADEQYF.

This clonotype was observed at least ten times. The rearrangement links TRBV6-1 to TRBJ1-5; weak D call: TRBD1 (6 bases). Trimming removed 8 bases from V and 0 bases from J, with 17 bases in between. Germline V gene sequence: CDR1 MNHNS, CDR2 SASEGT. CDR3 length equals 16 residues. CDR3 coding DNA: TGTGCCAGCGGGGGGTCGACAGGACATAGCAATCAGCCCCAGCATTTT. It codes for CASGGSTGHSNQPQHF.

The chain has TRBV29-1 and TRBJ1-2; 8 bases match TRBD1. CDR1 is SQVTM, CDR2 ANQGSEA, per germline. V was pared by 7 bases and J by 4 bases, with 8 bases of the junction left unmatched. This CDR3 contains 13 residues. In DNA, the CDR3 is TGCAGCGCGAGTAGGGGACAGGTCTATGGCTACACCTTC. It is translated as CSASRGQVYGYTF.

The rearrangement links TRBV29-1 to TRBJ1-1; TRBD1 might be the D (5 bases). Trimming took off 3 bases at V and 3 bases at J, with 17 bases between the two ends. CDR1 SQVTM and CDR2 ANQGSEA come from the germline V gene. The CDR3 is 15 residues long. DNA of the CDR3: TGCAGCGTTGAGGGTACGGGGGGAATTGACACTGAAGCTTTCTTT. This encodes CSVEGTGGIDTEAFF.

In this sample, this clonotype turned up a few times. The V and J genes are TRBV6-4 and TRBJ2-2; tentatively, D is TRBD1 (5 bases). Trimming left V 5 bases short and J 4 bases short, with 8 bases between. Germline V gene sequence: CDR1 MRHNA, CDR2 SNTAGT. The CDR3 has 13 residues. The CDR3 loop reads CASSQGSTGELFF. For the CDR3, the DNA is TGTGCCAGCAGTCAGGGAAGCACCGGGGAGCTGTTTTTT.

The table lists this clonotype with many counts. This chain uses TRBV29-1 with TRBJ1-1; TRBD1 agrees at 10 bases. J gave up 7 bases and V 1 base, and 6 bases lay outside the gene matches. This CDR3 is built from 14 residues. The germline CDR1 and CDR2 sequences are SQVTM and ANQGSEA. CDR3 protein: CSVEVMDRGIEAFF. The CDR3 DNA reads TGCAGCGTTGAAGTTATGGACAGGGGGATTGAAGCTTTCTTT.

The chain employs TRBV6-2 or TRBV6-3 and TRBJ2-5; 11 bases are a match to TRBD1. Losses at the gene ends were 0 bases for V and 5 bases for J; bases not matched to a gene: 8. This CDR3 region has 17 residues. Germline CDR1 reads MNHEY; CDR2 reads SVGEGT. CDR3: CASSYSIRTGGEETQYF. The DNA of the CDR3 is TGTGCCAGCAGTTACTCGATTCGGACAGGGGGCGAGGAGACCCAGTACTTC.

This clonotype was seen only a few times. The CDR3 sequence: CASRSDRDRQETQYF. In DNA form, the CDR3 reads TGTGCCAGTAGAAGTGACCGGGACAGACAAGAGACCCAGTACTTC. The rearrangement uses TRBV19 and TRBJ2-5; 7 nucleotides match TRBD1. Germline CDR1 and CDR2: LNHDA and SQIVND (reference sequence). The CDR3 has 15 residues. V gave up 6 bases and J gave up 2 bases; unmatched junction bases: 9.

This clonotype was detected only a few times. This chain links TRBV5-6 with TRBJ2-1, with a possible D match to TRBD2 (6 bases). Trimming removed 6 bases from V and 8 bases from J, with 18 bases in between. This CDR3 is built from 14 residues. Germline V gene lookup returns CDR1 SGHDT and CDR2 YYEEEE. CDR3 bases: TGTGCCAGCATCCTTGGGGCTAGCGAGGATGAGCAGTTCTTC. Amino acids: CASILGASEDEQFF.

This clonotype has a count of ten or more. The chain recombines TRBV28 with TRBJ2-3, with TRBD2 as a possible D gene (6 bases). Deletions cut 3 bases from V and 2 bases from J, with 15 bases between. The CDR3 contains 16 residues. CDR1 is MDHEN and CDR2 is SYDVKM in the germline V gene. Here the CDR3 DNA reads TGTGCCAGCAGTTTCGACGGGCGGGGATTCACAGATACGCAGTATTTT. Translated: CASSFDGRGFTDTQYF.

This clonotype was counted only a few times. The chain employs TRBV9 and TRBJ1-1, with a possible D match to TRBD1 (5 bases). The CDR3 loop spans 15 amino acids. Trimming stripped 0 bases from V and 7 bases from J, with 16 bases between. Looked up from germline, CDR1 is SGDLS and CDR2 is YYNGEE. As DNA, the CDR3 is TGTGCCAGCAGCGTAGTGGAGAGGGGCGGAGGTGAAGCTTTCTTT. Amino acid sequence: CASSVVERGGGEAFF.

In DNA, the CDR3 is TGTGCCAGCAACCCTACTAGCATAGGCACCGGGGAGCTGTTTTTT. The encoded protein is CASNPTSIGTGELFF. The gene calls are TRBV27 and TRBJ2-2, with TRBD2 as a possible D gene (6 bases). Germline CDR1 MNHEY, CDR2 SMNVEV (reference sequence). This CDR3 is 15 amino acids long. V was clipped by 7 bases and J by 4 bases, with 16 bases between them.

This clonotype was counted only a few times. V is TRBV7-9 and J is TRBJ2-3; 12 bases align to TRBD2. This CDR3 region has 16 residues. The J segment lost 6 bases and the V segment lost 5 bases, leaving 9 bases of the junction unmatched. Per the germline V gene, CDR1 is SEHNR and CDR2 is FQNEAQ (reference sequence). CDR3 residues: CASSLTSGRTGDTQYF. Here the CDR3 DNA reads TGTGCCAGCAGCCTGACTAGCGGGAGAACGGGCGATACGCAGTATTTT.

A remark on this clonotype: The junction departs from germline at one end; a sequencing error may be responsible. The rearrangement links TRBV7-3 to TRBJ2-7; weak D call: TRBD2 (7 bases). CDR3 length equals 17 residues. Germline-derived CDR1 and CDR2 are SGHTA and FQGTGA. The chain's CDR3 is CASILTVGASGTYEQYF. The DNA for the CDR3 is TGTGCCAGCATCTTAACCGTGGGGGCTAGCGGAACCTACGAGCAGTACTTC.

This clonotype was detected many times. The chain recombines TRBV28 with TRBJ2-6; TRBD2 matches 8 bases. V lost 6 bases to trimming and J lost 2 bases; unmatched junction nucleotides: 3. CDR3 length: 15 amino acids. Germline V CDR1 and CDR2: MDHEN, SYDVKM. The CDR3 DNA reads as TGTGCCAGCAGGACGGGGGGGGCTGGGGCCAACGTCCTGACTTTC. Its protein is CASRTGGAGANVLTF.

The rearrangement links TRBV9 to TRBJ1-2; D unclear. Germline V gene data show CDR1 as SGDLS and CDR2 as YYNGEE. Trimming shortened V by 7 bases and J by 5 bases, and 15 bases separated the two germline ends. The CDR3 totals 13 residues. CDR3 loop: CASGSTPGYGYTF. The DNA for the CDR3 is TGTGCCAGCGGCTCCACTCCTGGATATGGCTACACCTTC.

The sample holds many counts of this clonotype. V gene TRBV7-2 combines with J gene TRBJ2-2; 11 nucleotides agree with TRBD2. The germline CDR1 and CDR2 sequences are SGHTA and FQGNSA. V lost 2 bases and J lost 2; bases outside the gene matches: 16. This CDR3 is built from 21 residues. The DNA of the CDR3 is TGTGCCAGCAGCTTACGTTCCGGACTAGCGGGCCAAAACCACAACACCGGGGAGCTGTTTTTT. Amino acid sequence: CASSLRSGLAGQNHNTGELFF.

This clonotype was counted many times. The rearrangement links TRBV6-1 to TRBJ2-5; 7 positions agree with TRBD2. V lost 7 bases and J lost 2; bases outside the gene matches: 10. Germline CDR1 and CDR2: MNHNS and SASEGT. The CDR3 consists of 15 residues. The CDR3 spells CASTVLAAIQETQYF. CDR3 bases: TGTGCCAGCACCGTCCTAGCGGCAATACAAGAGACCCAGTACTTC.